This is a list of T cell receptor beta chains from one sample in a study of T-cell memory formation after mild COVID-19. Via MiXCR, TCRdb re-called the 5' RACE reads, giving one row per CDR3 protein. The sample consists of around 340,000 distinct CDR3 sequences, about an eighth of them appearing once. What was sequenced was PBMCs or a T cell subset sorted from them (not recorded which). These receptors came from a man aged 18 to 29 who had mild COVID-19 (a few samples of this study predate the infection). Cell type and time point are not known. Each CDR3 is given with its conserved first and last residue. The order of the fields is V gene, J gene, D gene, clone size, CDR3 DNA, CDR3 protein. The D gene is left open where the match is weak. Some rows mark clone size as missing; the rest say once, few, many or name a class of expanded clone.

>TRBV30|TRBJ2-7|NA|NA
TGTGCCTGGAGTCCCCCGGACAGAAGATACGAGCAGTACTTC
CAWSPPDRRYEQYF
>TRBV5-1|TRBJ2-3|TRBD2|many
TGCGCCAGCAGCTTGGTCCCGAGCGGGGGCCTCACAGATACGCAGTATTTT
CASSLVPSGGLTDTQYF
>TRBV7-2|TRBJ1-6|TRBD1|few
TGTGCCAGCAGCACCTGGACAGGGGAATATTCACCCCTCCACTTT
CASSTWTGEYSPLHF
>TRBV29-1|TRBJ1-4|NA|few
TGCAGCGTTGCTCAGGCCACTAATGAAAAACTGTTTTTT
CSVAQATNEKLFF
>TRBV7-9|TRBJ2-2|TRBD2|NA
TGTGCCAGTGGACTAGCGATAGGACCCGGGGAGCTGTTTTTT
CASGLAIGPGELFF
>TRBV6-1|TRBJ2-2|TRBD2|few
TGTGCCAGCGCCGCCCGCGGGGGACCTACCGGGGAGCTGTTTTTT
CASAARGGPTGELFF
>TRBV4-3|TRBJ1-1|NA|few
TGCGCCAGCAGCCTGAAGACAGGAAACACTGAAGCTTTCTTT
CASSLKTGNTEAFF
>TRBV6-1|TRBJ2-7|NA|NA
TGTGCCAGCAGGACCCCGGGACTGAACGTCCTCGAGCAGTACTTC
CASRTPGLNVLEQYF
>TRBV5-1|TRBJ2-1|NA|NA
TGCGCCAGCAGCATTGGACAGAACAATGAGCAGTTCTTC
CASSIGQNNEQFF
>TRBV4-2|TRBJ2-7|NA|NA
TGTGCCAGCAGCCAAGTGGGGGGATACGAGCAGTACTTC
CASSQVGGYEQYF
>TRBV27|TRBJ1-2|TRBD1|NA
TGTGCCAGCAGTTTAATTACAGGGGGCGTATATGGCTACACCTTC
CASSLITGGVYGYTF
>TRBV7-6|TRBJ1-2|TRBD1|NA
TGTGCCAGCAGCCCACGGGACAGCCCCTCCTATGGCTACACCTTC
CASSPRDSPSYGYTF
>TRBV4-1|TRBJ1-2|NA|NA
TGCGCCAGCAGCCAAGGGGGGGAGGACGGCTACACCTTC
CASSQGGEDGYTF
>TRBV9|TRBJ2-5|NA|NA
TGTGCCAGCAGCGTAGCTCCGGCTACACAAGAGACCCAGTACTTC
CASSVAPATQETQYF
>TRBV5-1|TRBJ2-5|TRBD1|NA
TGCGCCAGCAGCGTCGGACAGGTAGAGACCCAGTACTTC
CASSVGQVETQYF
>TRBV4-1|TRBJ2-2|NA|few
TGCGCCAGCAGCCCAAGCTTCAGCACCGGGGAGCTGTTTTTT
CASSPSFSTGELFF
>TRBV7-6|TRBJ2-7|TRBD1|few
TGTGCCAGCAGCGACCGGGACAGGGCCCACGAGCAGTACTTC
CASSDRDRAHEQYF
>TRBV12-3/TRBV12-4|TRBJ2-7|NA|NA
TGTGCCAGCAGTTTGTGGGCTCCCTCCTACGAGCAGTACTTC
CASSLWAPSYEQYF
>TRBV5-1|TRBJ2-3|TRBD2|NA
TGCGCCAGCAGCTCCCGCATCGGGACTAGCGGGGGCCTCCGCACAGATACGCAGTATTTT
CASSSRIGTSGGLRTDTQYF
>TRBV7-3|TRBJ1-5|TRBD1|few
TGTGCCAGCAGCCCCGACAGGGCCCAGCCCCAGCATTTT
CASSPDRAQPQHF
>TRBV20-1|TRBJ2-2|TRBD2|NA
TGCAGTGCTAGAGACCCCGGGGCTGCGGGGGACACCGGGGAGCTGTTTTTT
CSARDPGAAGDTGELFF
>TRBV2|TRBJ1-5|NA|few
TGTGCCTCAAAGTGGGACGGCAATCAGCCCCAGCATTTT
CASKWDGNQPQHF
>TRBV7-8|TRBJ2-3|TRBD1|few
TGTGCCAGCATCCAGACAGGGGGCACAGATACGCAGTATTTT
CASIQTGGTDTQYF
>TRBV6-5|TRBJ1-5|TRBD1|NA
TGTGCCAGCAGCCTCACAGGGGAATATCAGCCCCAGCATTTT
CASSLTGEYQPQHF
>TRBV11-2|TRBJ1-5|NA|NA
TGTGCCAGCAGCCCGGCCCCGGGTATGGATCAGCCCCAGCATTTT
CASSPAPGMDQPQHF
>TRBV4-3|TRBJ2-1|NA|many
TGCGCCAGCAGCCAAGATCATGCGTGGGGAGGAACCCATGAGCAGTTCTTC
CASSQDHAWGGTHEQFF
>TRBV5-1|TRBJ2-2|NA|many
TGCGCCAGCACCCAGGGCAGCAACACCGGGGAGCTGTTTTTT
CASTQGSNTGELFF
>TRBV6-4|TRBJ2-2|NA|NA
TGTGCCAGCAGCCCGGAGGGACTCACCGGGGAGCTGTTTTTT
CASSPEGLTGELFF
>TRBV7-2|TRBJ1-1|NA|NA
TGTGCCAGCAGCCCACGGACCCGGGGGAGCACTGAAGCTTTCTTT
CASSPRTRGSTEAFF
>TRBV9|TRBJ2-7|NA|few
TGTGCCAGCAGCGTATTCCCAGGGACCTACGAGCAGTACTTC
CASSVFPGTYEQYF
>TRBV6-5|TRBJ1-1|NA|few
TGTGCCAGCAGTTTGGGGAATGAAGCTTTCTTT
CASSLGNEAFF
>TRBV7-3|TRBJ2-1|TRBD1|few
TGTGCCAGCAGCACCGACAGGGTGCAGTTCTTC
CASSTDRVQFF
>TRBV9|TRBJ2-3|TRBD2|NA
TGTGCCAGCAGCGCGTCTAGCGGGGGGGGATCGGATACGCAGTATTTT
CASSASSGGGSDTQYF
>TRBV5-1|TRBJ1-4|NA|NA
TGCGCCAGCAGCCCCAGGGTGGGTAATGAAAAACTGTTTTTT
CASSPRVGNEKLFF
>TRBV6-6|TRBJ1-1|NA|NA
TGTGCCAGTGGAGGCACACTAAACACTGAAGCTTTCTTT
CASGGTLNTEAFF
>TRBV5-6|TRBJ2-6|NA|NA
TGTGCCAGCAGCTTACGCAGGTCTGACTCTGGGGCCAACGTCCTGACTTTC
CASSLRRSDSGANVLTF
>TRBV5-5|TRBJ1-3|NA|NA
TGTGCCAGCAGCTTACTTGTCAGGGACACTGGAAACACCATATATTTT
CASSLLVRDTGNTIYF
>TRBV4-3|TRBJ1-4|NA|NA
TGCGACAGCAGCCAAGGCCGGTTAACTAATGAAAAACTGTTTTTT
CDSSQGRLTNEKLFF
>TRBV6-2/TRBV6-3|TRBJ1-1|NA|NA
TGTGCCAGCAGTTACTCCCGGCTGACTGAAGCTTTCTTT
CASSYSRLTEAFF
>TRBV6-6|TRBJ1-2|NA|NA
TGTGCCAGCAGTTTGGGAAAGAACTATGGCTACACCTTC
CASSLGKNYGYTF
>TRBV5-4|TRBJ1-1|TRBD1|few
TGTGCCAGCAGCCTGCCGGGACAGGGGGCGAGTGACACTGAAGCTTTCTTT
CASSLPGQGASDTEAFF
>TRBV7-9|TRBJ2-3|NA|NA
TGTGCCAGCAGACCCTCTGGCACAGATACGCAGTATTTT
CASRPSGTDTQYF
>TRBV7-2|TRBJ2-3|NA|many
TGTGCCAGCAGCTTAACGTTCGGGGGCGATACGCAGTATTTT
CASSLTFGGDTQYF
>TRBV2|TRBJ1-1|NA|NA
TGTGCCAGCAGTGACCCTCTAATGAACACTGAAGCTTTCTTT
CASSDPLMNTEAFF
>TRBV4-1|TRBJ2-5|NA|many
TGCGCCAGCAGCCAAGGTTTGGGGTTTCGAGAGACCCAGTACTTC
CASSQGLGFRETQYF
>TRBV6-5|TRBJ1-1|TRBD1|few
TGTGCCAGCAGCCGAACAGGGGTTCCTGAAGCTTTCTTT
CASSRTGVPEAFF
>TRBV7-2|TRBJ2-3|NA|NA
TGTGCCAGCAGCTTCGGTCTTTTTGATACGCAGTATTTT
CASSFGLFDTQYF
>TRBV19|TRBJ1-2|NA|few
TGTGCCAGTAGTATCTCGTTGGACGGCTACACCTTC
CASSISLDGYTF
>TRBV7-9|TRBJ1-2|TRBD1|NA
TGTGCCAGCGGGACAGAAGGCTATGGCTACACCTTC
CASGTEGYGYTF
>TRBV4-3|TRBJ1-1|NA|NA
TGCGCCAGCAGCCAAGAAGTGCATCTCTACACTGAAGCTTTCTTT
CASSQEVHLYTEAFF
>TRBV4-3|TRBJ2-3|NA|few
TGCGCCAGCAGCCAACCGGGGAGTACAGATACGCAGTATTTT
CASSQPGSTDTQYF
>TRBV6-5|TRBJ2-5|TRBD2|NA
TGTGCCAGTGGACTAGCGGGGGAAGAGACCCAGTACTTC
CASGLAGEETQYF
>TRBV6-5|TRBJ2-3|TRBD2|NA
TGTGCCAGCAGTTACGCGAGACCCCTAGCGGGGGGGACCTATACGCAGTATTTT
CASSYARPLAGGTYTQYF
>TRBV10-3|TRBJ1-2|TRBD1|NA
TGTGCCATCAGCGGGACAGGGTGGTTTGGCTACACCTTC
CAISGTGWFGYTF
>TRBV20-1|TRBJ2-5|TRBD2|NA
TGCAGTGCACCCGGGACTAGCGGGACCCAGTACTTC
CSAPGTSGTQYF